The rows below give T cell receptor beta chains drawn from one sample of a study of glioma-infiltrating T cells after dendritic cell vaccination. Sequencing used immunoSEQ multiplex PCR; TCRdb keeps in-frame clones, though not all of them. The sample includes 50,000 to 55,000 clones, around nine tenths of them seen just once. The sequenced sample was blood, obtained after dendritic cell vaccination. These receptor sequences come from a human donor with glioblastoma. Each CDR3 is given with its conserved first and last residue. The order of the fields is D gene, V gene, clone size, J gene, CDR3 DNA, CDR3 protein. The D gene is left open where the match is weak. Only some rows state a clone size, as once, few, many or a class for expanded clones.

TRBD1	TRBV11-3	few	TRBJ1-1	TGTGCCAGCAGCACAGGGGGTACCACTGAAGCTTTCTTT	CASSTGGTTEAFF
-	TRBV6-1	-	TRBJ1-4	TGTGCCAGCAGTGAAGTTGGAGGGGAGAGAAAACTGTTTTTT	CASSEVGGERKLFF
TRBD1	TRBV20-1	once	TRBJ1-2	TGCAGATCGGGACAGGAATATGGCTACACCTTC	CRSGQEYGYTF
-	TRBV10-3	once	TRBJ1-1	TGTGCCGTTACAGGGACGAACACTGAAGCTTTCTTT	CAVTGTNTEAFF
TRBD1	TRBV7-2	-	TRBJ2-2	TGTGCCAGCAGCCCTCGGGACAGGGGACTAACCGGGGAGCTGTTTTTT	CASSPRDRGLTGELFF
-	TRBV6-5	-	TRBJ1-2	TGTGCCAGCACCTCAAGCTCGCTCTCGCCCTATGGCTACACCTTC	CASTSSSLSPYGYTF
-	TRBV2	-	TRBJ2-1	TGTGCCAGCAGCCTCAATGCGGGATATGGCGATGAGCAGTTCTTC	CASSLNAGYGDEQFF
-	TRBV4-2	once	TRBJ2-3	TGTGCCAGCAGCCAAGGGTTGAAGCCTGGGGCCACAGATACGCAGTATTTT	CASSQGLKPGATDTQYF
-	TRBV14	-	TRBJ1-2	TGTGCCAGCAGCCAGACGCCGACCGGGTCTGGAGGAGGCTACACCTTC	CASSQTPTGSGGGYTF
-	TRBV4-1	-	TRBJ1-2	TGCGCCAGCAGCCAAGATTGGGGCAGGGTCTACGGCTACACCTTC	CASSQDWGRVYGYTF
TRBD1	TRBV19	few	TRBJ2-2	TGTGCCAGTAGTCCATACCGGGACAGGGGAGTCGGTGGGGAGCTGTTTTTT	CASSPYRDRGVGGELFF
TRBD2	TRBV28	-	TRBJ2-3	TGTGCCAGCAGTGTCTTAGGGACTAGCGACACAGATACGCAGTATTTT	CASSVLGTSDTDTQYF
-	TRBV29-1	-	TRBJ2-1	TGCAGCGCGATAACAGGGAGCTCCTACAATGAGCAGTTCTTC	CSAITGSSYNEQFF
TRBD1	TRBV2	few	TRBJ2-1	TGTGCCAGCATGGATACCGGGACAGTGGGATACAATGAGCAGTTCTTC	CASMDTGTVGYNEQFF
TRBD2	TRBV5-1	-	TRBJ2-7	TGCGCCAGCAGCTTGGAGACTAGCGGGTCCTACGAGCAGTACTTC	CASSLETSGSYEQYF
TRBD1	TRBV20-1	-	TRBJ2-5	TGCAGTGCCCAGGGGGTAGAGACCCAGTACTTC	CSAQGVETQYF
TRBD2	TRBV27	-	TRBJ2-1	TGTGTCAGCAGTCCGACTAGCGGGTTATTTAGGGAGCAGTTCTTC	CVSSPTSGLFREQFF
-	TRBV5-1	-	TRBJ1-2	TGCGCCAGCAGCCCAAGGGAGGGTATGATGCCTATAGCTAACTATGGCTACACCTTC	CASSPREGMMPIANYGYTF
-	TRBV4-2	-	TRBJ2-7	TGTGCCAGCAGCCAACTTCTCTTGAGCGGAGAGCAGTACTTC	CASSQLLLSGEQYF
-	TRBV28	-	TRBJ1-4	TGTGCCAGCAGGGAGAATCGGGCCAGGGCCGTGGAAAAACTGTTTTTT	CASRENRARAVEKLFF